This T cell receptor beta chain was captured by sequencing in a study of technical replicates of blood from a handful of donors (dated by TCRdb to about 2017). Note on this clone: Its antigen target is currently unknown. No base quality information exists; no much larger clone differs at one position.

Including the terminal cysteine and phenylalanine, the CDR3 comprises 15 residues. Solely the CDR3 DNA is kept, with 45 bases framed from the first base. The junction shows trimming of 2 bases on V and 2 bases on J, plus 11 bases between the germline ends. CDR1 and CDR2 were assigned from the germline V gene as SGHRS and YFSETQ. The library was prepared using the immunoSEQ multiplex PCR assay. Here the immuneACCESS table is served through TCRdb, limited to in-frame sequences with V and J called. Missing clones are a known gap in these copies; in checked studies unresolved V genes cover under half, and the rest lacks a known reason. This sample is represented by 85,000 to 100,000 clones; around 96% of them were singletons. The ten largest clones add up to about 0.19% of the sample.

The V gene is TRBV5-1 and the J gene is TRBJ2-1, and TRBD1 may be the D gene, going by 6 matching bases. Sequenced sample: T cells isolated from PBMCs. The receptor's source is a human donor in good health. The nucleotide sequence is TGCGCCAGCAGCTTATCAGGGGCCCCCTACAATGAGCAGTTCTTC. The translation is CASSLSGAPYNEQFF.